The sequence of this TCR beta chain was determined in a study of cytomegalovirus exposure and HLA in healthy donors. The CDR3 covers 19 residues. Per germline, CDR1 LNHDA and CDR2 SQIVND (reference sequence). The ends lost 5 bases at V and 3 bases at J; junction bases unmatched: 15. Primers: 60 Vbeta forward and 13 Jbeta reverse. TCRdb keeps only in-frame clones here, not all; method: immunoSEQ multiplex PCR. The sample shows 95,000 to 100,000 clones, 60% to 75% of them seen only once. The TCR sequence derives from a man aged 50-59 years in good health and CMV-seronegative. The chain links TRBV19 to TRBJ2-4; 11 bases are a match to TRBD2. Sequences were obtained from PBMCs. The CDR3 reads CASSVRELAGEGHKNIQYF. The CDR3 DNA reads TGTGCCAGTAGTGTGAGAGAACTAGCGGGGGAGGGCCACAAAAACATTCAGTACTTC. The whole variable domain, remainder taken from reference TRBV19 and TRBJ2-4, is DGGITQSPKYLFRKEGQNVTLSCEQNLNHDAMYWYRQDPGQGLRLIYYSQIVNDFQKGDIAEGYSVSREKKESFPLTVTSAQKNPTAFYLCASSVRELAGEGHKNIQYFGAGTRLSVL.